Here is one T cell receptor (beta chain) with its context. Its antigen is as yet unknown. Unique molecular identifiers tagged the TCR beta cDNA libraries. Yield was 500,000 or so cDNA molecules from around 0.96 to 9.9 million T cells. MiXCR, run by TCRdb on the PCR reads, gives a single entry per CDR3 protein. This table holds 750,000 to 950,000 distinct CDR3 sequences, around 50% found once. These data originate in a study of post-analysis software for immune sequencing data. Findings of the study overall: For normalized Chao1 diversity, multiple sclerosis patients scored significantly lower than controls did. Controls had lower frequencies than patients of a handful of TRBV segments, which included TRBV5-6, TRBV5-1 and TRBV20-1. By F measure, strong co-clustering occurred among samples prepared in the same batch.

CDR1 SQVTM and CDR2 ANQGSEA come from the germline V gene. This CDR3 spans 14 amino acids. The V and J genes are TRBV29-1 and TRBJ2-4, with 7 bases fitting TRBD2. The assigned J gene may be wrong: the sequence end matches TRBJ2-7 better. This TCR was sampled from a girl aged 5-17 years with multiple sclerosis. Sequencing was done on a sample of blood. CDR3: CSRFWERELYEQYF. The CDR3 bases are TGCAGCAGGTTTTGGGAGCGGGAACTCTACGAGCAGTACTTC.